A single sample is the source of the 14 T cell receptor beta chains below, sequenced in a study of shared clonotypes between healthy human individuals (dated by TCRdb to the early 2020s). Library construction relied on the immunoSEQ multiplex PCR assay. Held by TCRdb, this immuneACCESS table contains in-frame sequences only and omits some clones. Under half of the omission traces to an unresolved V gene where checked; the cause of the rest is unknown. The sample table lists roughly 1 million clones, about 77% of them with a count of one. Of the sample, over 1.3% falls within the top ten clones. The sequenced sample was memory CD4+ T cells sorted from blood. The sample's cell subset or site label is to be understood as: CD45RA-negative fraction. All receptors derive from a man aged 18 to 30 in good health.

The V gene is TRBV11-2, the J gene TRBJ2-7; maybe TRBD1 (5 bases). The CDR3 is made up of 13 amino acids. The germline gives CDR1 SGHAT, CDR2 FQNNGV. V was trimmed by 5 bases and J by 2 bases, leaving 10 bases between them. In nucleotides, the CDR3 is TGTGCCAGCAGCCAGGGCCGTACCTACGAGCAGTACTTC. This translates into CASSQGRTYEQYF.

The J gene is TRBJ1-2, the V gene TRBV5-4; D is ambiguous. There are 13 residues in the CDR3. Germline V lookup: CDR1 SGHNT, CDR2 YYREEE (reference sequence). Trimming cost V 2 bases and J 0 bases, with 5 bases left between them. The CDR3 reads CASSFSSNYGYTF. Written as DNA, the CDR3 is TGTGCCAGCAGCTTTAGCTCTAACTATGGCTACACCTTC.

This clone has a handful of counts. The CDR3 DNA is TGTGCCAGCAGTGAAGCAGGTGCGAGCCCCCGGGGGGCTTTCTTT. It encodes CASSEAGASPRGAFF. The chain links TRBV6-1 to TRBJ1-1; D might be TRBD1 (5 bases). The ends were cut back, 0 bases at V and 11 bases at J, with 19 bases in the middle. CDR1 and CDR2 from the germline V gene are MNHNS and SASEGT. The CDR3 contains 15 residues.

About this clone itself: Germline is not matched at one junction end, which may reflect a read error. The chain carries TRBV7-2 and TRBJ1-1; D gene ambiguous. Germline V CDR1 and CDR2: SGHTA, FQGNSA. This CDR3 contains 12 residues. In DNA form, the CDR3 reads TGTGCCAGCTCCTACACCGGGATTGAACCTTTCTTT. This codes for CASSYTGIEPFF.

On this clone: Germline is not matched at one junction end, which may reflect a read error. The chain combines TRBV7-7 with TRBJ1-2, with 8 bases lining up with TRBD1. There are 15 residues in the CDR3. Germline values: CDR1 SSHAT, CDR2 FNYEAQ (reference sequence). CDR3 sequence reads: CASSPLGQANYGYTF. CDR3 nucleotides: TGTGCTAGCAGCCCACTGGGACAGGCAAACTATGGCTACACCTTC.

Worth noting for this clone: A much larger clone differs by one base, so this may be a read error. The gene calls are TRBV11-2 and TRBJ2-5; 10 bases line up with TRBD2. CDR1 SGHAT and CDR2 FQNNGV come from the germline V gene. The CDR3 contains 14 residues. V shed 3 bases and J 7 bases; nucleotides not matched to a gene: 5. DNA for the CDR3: TGTGCCAGCAGCTTCCTAGCGGGGGAAGGGACCCAGTACTTC. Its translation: CASSFLAGEGTQYF.

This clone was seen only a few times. The CDR3 coding sequence is TGTGCCTGGAGTAGTAAGGGAAGGGGGAGCAATCAGCCCCAGCATTTT. The encoded protein is CAWSSKGRGSNQPQHF. The genes are TRBV30 and TRBJ1-5, with D tentatively TRBD1 (6 bases). CDR1 is GTSNPN, CDR2 SVGIG, per germline (reference sequence). The CDR3 covers 16 residues. V lost 2 bases to trimming and J lost 1 base, with 15 bases between them.

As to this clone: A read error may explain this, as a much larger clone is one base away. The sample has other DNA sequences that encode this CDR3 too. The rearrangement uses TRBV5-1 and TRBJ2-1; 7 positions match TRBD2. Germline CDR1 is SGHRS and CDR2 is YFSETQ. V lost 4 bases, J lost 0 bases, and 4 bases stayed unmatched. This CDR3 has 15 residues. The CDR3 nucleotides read TGCGCCAGCAGCCTCGGGGGGAGCTCCTACAATGAGCAGTTCTTC. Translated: CASSLGGSSYNEQFF.

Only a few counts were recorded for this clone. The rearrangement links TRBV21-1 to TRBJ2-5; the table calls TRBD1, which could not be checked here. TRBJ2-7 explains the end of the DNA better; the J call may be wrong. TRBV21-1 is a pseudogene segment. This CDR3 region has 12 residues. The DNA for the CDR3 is TGTGCCAGCTATAACAGGGATGCCGAGCAGTACTTC. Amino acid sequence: CASYNRDAEQYF.

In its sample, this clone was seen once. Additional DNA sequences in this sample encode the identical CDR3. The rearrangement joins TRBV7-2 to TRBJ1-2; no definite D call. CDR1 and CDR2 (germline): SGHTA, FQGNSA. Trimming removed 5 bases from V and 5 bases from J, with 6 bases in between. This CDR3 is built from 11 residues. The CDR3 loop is CASSRRYGYTF. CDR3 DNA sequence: TGTGCCAGCAGCCGCCGGTATGGCTACACCTTC. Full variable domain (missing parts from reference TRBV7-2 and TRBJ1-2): GAGVSQSPSNKVTEKGKDVELRCDPISGHTALYWYRQSLGQGLEFLIYFQGNSAPDKSGLPSDRFSAERTGGSVSTLTIQRTQQEDSAVYLCASSRRYGYTFGSGTRLTVV.

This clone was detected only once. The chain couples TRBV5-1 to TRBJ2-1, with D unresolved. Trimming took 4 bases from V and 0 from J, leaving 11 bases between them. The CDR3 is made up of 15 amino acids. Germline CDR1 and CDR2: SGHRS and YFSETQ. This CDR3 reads CASSPLTVSYNEQFF. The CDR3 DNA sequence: TGCGCCAGCAGCCCCTTAACAGTCTCCTACAATGAGCAGTTCTTC.

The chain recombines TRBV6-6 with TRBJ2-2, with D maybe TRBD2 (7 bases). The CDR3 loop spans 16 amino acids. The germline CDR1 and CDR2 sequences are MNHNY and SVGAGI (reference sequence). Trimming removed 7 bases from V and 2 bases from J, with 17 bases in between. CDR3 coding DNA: TGTGCCAGCACCCTAGGGGGGGGAATAAACACCGGGGAGCTGTTTTTT. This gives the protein CASTLGGGINTGELFF.

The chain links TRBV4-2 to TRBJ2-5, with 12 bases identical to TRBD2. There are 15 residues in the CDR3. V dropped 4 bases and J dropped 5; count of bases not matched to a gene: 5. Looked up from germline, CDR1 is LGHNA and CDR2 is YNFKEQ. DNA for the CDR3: TGTGCCAGCAGCCCTAGCGGGGGGGCCCAGGAGACCCAGTACTTC. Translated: CASSPSGGAQETQYF.

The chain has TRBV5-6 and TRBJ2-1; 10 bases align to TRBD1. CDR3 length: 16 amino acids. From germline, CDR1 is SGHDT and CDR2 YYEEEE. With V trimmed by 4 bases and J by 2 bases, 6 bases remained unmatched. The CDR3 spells CASSLLGTGAYNEQFF. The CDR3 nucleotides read TGTGCCAGCAGCCTCCTGGGGACAGGGGCCTACAATGAGCAGTTCTTC.